This TCR beta chain was sequenced for a study of early T cells in non-severe SARS-CoV-2 infection. The overall study: Bulk RNA isolated from unsorted whole blood underwent sequencing; chains were not paired.

Germline V gene lookup returns CDR1 PRHDT and CDR2 FYEKMQ (reference sequence). This CDR3 region has 15 residues. Trimming cost V 5 bases and J 5 bases, with 16 bases left between them. Study-wide findings and caveats: Clonotype matching in VDJdb favored anti-spike CD8 responses and did not capture private and CD4 specificities.

cDNA molecules, individually, were tagged with unique molecular identifiers. TCRdb re-analysed the 5' RACE reads in MiXCR, keeping a single row per CDR3 protein. The sample includes some 36,000 distinct CDR3 sequences, 6.8% seen only once; the top ten take under 30%. In regard to this clonotype: Antigen: not known.

This clonotype originated in an adult who was a healthcare worker with PCR-confirmed SARS-CoV-2 infection or an uninfected control (not recorded which). The chain recombines TRBV13 with TRBJ2-1, with D possibly called TRBD1 or TRBD2 (5 bases each). The source material was whole blood, sampled at baseline. CDR3 in DNA: TGTGCCAGCAGCCCCCCCGGCAGGGACCACAATGAGCAGTTCTTC. As protein: CASSPPGRDHNEQFF.